This T cell receptor (beta chain) originates from a study of blood T cells in healthy people across ages (dated by TCRdb to about 2015). About the full investigation: Template switching captured roughly one uniquely barcoded TCR beta cDNA molecule per two T cells in model experiments. To track age-related changes in TCR beta repertoire diversity, the study relied on deep sequencing normalized with unique cDNA molecular identifiers. The donors were divided into four age groups: young (average approximately 16 years), middle-aged (around 37), aged (about 61) and long-lived (about 80). To avoid experimental bias, donors of different ages were distributed randomly across sequencing lanes. For two donors (one aged 18 to 29 and one aged 80 or older), the study analyzed two additional independent replicas of 1 million unique cDNA reads from the same blood draw. The full study reports these points: Estimates of total diversity based on one million sequenced T cells were regarded as lower bounds and as underestimates. Compared with the aged group, more naive CD4+ T cells, fewer expanded clones and increased TCR diversity were shown by the long-lived group, suggesting age selection. Donor CMV infection status was unknown, potentially confounding age-related changes in expanded clonotypes. Observed TCR beta diversity per million T cells fell roughly linearly with age, and a significant reduction was already apparent by age around 39. Because profiling used bulk unsorted PBMCs, naive and antigen-experienced compartments could not be compared conclusively. Observed TCR beta diversity correlated strongly with the percentage of naive T cells measured by flow cytometry.

The donors were roughly 39 Caucasian individuals from Russia, aged roughly 6 to 100 years, who were systemically healthy. Roughly 11 milliliters of peripheral blood were drawn from each donor into EDTA-treated Vacutainer tubes. Ficoll-Paque density-gradient centrifugation was used to isolate PBMCs, with at least 6.5 million obtained per sample. Total RNA was extracted from PBMCs with Trizol reagent, with at least 6 micrograms obtained per sample. Naive CD45RAhigh/CD27high T cell percentages were measured by flow cytometry on a PBMC aliquot from every donor. This clonotype was detected only a few times. Which antigen it targets is not known. No per-base quality is available; no much larger clone lies one base away. Receptor amplification or capture employed 5' RACE. Data came from an Illumina HiSeq 2500. The second PCR ran for about 7 to 11 cycles and used a J-beta primer mix along with a sample-barcoded 5' primer. A unique molecular identifier was introduced onto each TCR beta cDNA molecule by a template-switch 5' adaptor carrying 12 random nucleotides. Each sample yielded at least 3 million CDR3-containing paired-end reads. All of the RNA was converted into first-strand cDNA using the Mint cDNA synthesis kit, with a TRBC-specific oligonucleotide serving as the primer. Following uracil-DNA glycosylase treatment, a first 18-cycle PCR with universal primers M1SS and BC2_uni_R was performed on all cDNA. On the study's bioinformatics: For normalization, 1 million high-quality reads were randomly selected from each sample, with every read carrying a distinct molecular identifier. Reads sharing molecular identifiers were discarded rather than binned into consensus sequences. MiTCR, set to a Q25 quality threshold and the strictest error-elimination algorithm, was used for CDR3 identification, clonotype clustering and error correction. A nonparametric unseen species model using Euler transformation provided a lower-bound estimate of total TCR beta diversity. Starting from the raw public reads, TCRdb applied fastp trimming at Q25, assembled clones with MiXCR and retained in-frame beta chains. For every CDR3 protein sequence, its rows merge into one entry that carries the most common genes and DNA. TCRdb's processing, not the authors', yielded these V and J calls. The sample table contains hundreds of thousands of distinct CDR3 sequences; only one count was recorded for under 50% of them. The top ten clones comprise about an eighth of the sample.

The specimen sequenced was blood. The source is a man between 25 and 39 years old in good health.

The CDR3 loop reads CASSLGVQGGSKIYGYTF. The nucleotides read TGTGCCAGCAGTTTAGGGGTACAGGGGGGTTCGAAGATCTATGGCTACACCTTC. In this chain, TRBV12-3 or TRBV12-4 is recombined with TRBJ1-2; TRBD1 agrees with 8 junctional bases. Trimming leaves V shorter by 1 base and J shorter by 4 bases, with the junction holding 14 bases beyond the gene matches. From its cysteine to its phenylalanine, the CDR3 spans 18 amino acids. The DNA shown is the 54-base CDR3, in frame from base 1.